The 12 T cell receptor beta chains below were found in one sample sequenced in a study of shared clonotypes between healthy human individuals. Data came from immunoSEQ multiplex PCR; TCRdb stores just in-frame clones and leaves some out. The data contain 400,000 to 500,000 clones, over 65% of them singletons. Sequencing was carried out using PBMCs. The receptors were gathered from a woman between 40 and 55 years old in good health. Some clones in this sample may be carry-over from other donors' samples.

The CDR3 nucleotides read TGTGCCAGCAGGGCTTTAGAGGACCCCTACAATGAGCAGTTCTTC. Its translation is CASRALEDPYNEQFF. The rearrangement uses TRBV2 and TRBJ2-1; no firm D call. From germline, CDR1 is SNHLY and CDR2 FYNNEI. V lost 6 bases, J lost 2 bases, and 14 bases lay in between. The CDR3 sequence is 15 residues long. The complete variable domain, with remaining parts taken from reference TRBV2 and TRBJ2-1, reads EPEVTQTPSHQVTQMGQEVILRCVPISNHLYFYWYRQILGQKVEFLVSFYNNEISEKSEIFDDQFSVERPDGSNFTLKIRSTKLEDSAMYFCASRALEDPYNEQFFGPGTRLTVL.

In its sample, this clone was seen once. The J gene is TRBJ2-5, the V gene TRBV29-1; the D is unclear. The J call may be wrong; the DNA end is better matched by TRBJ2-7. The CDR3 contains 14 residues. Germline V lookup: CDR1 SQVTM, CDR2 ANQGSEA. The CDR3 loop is CSAAGYWSSYEQYF. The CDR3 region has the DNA TGCAGCGCCGCAGGTTACTGGAGCTCCTACGAGCAGTACTTC.

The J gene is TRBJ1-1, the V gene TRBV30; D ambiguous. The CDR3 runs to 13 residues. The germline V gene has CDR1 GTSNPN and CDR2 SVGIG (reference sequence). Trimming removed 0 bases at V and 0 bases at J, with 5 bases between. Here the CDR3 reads CAWSVTMNTEAFF. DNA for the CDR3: TGTGCCTGGAGTGTAACTATGAACACTGAAGCTTTCTTT. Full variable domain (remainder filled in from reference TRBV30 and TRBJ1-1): SQTIHQWPATLVQPVGSPLSLECTVEGTSNPNLYWYRQAAGRGLQLLFYSVGIGQISSEVPQNLSASRPQDRQFILSSKKLLLSDSGFYLCAWSVTMNTEAFFGQGTRLTVV.

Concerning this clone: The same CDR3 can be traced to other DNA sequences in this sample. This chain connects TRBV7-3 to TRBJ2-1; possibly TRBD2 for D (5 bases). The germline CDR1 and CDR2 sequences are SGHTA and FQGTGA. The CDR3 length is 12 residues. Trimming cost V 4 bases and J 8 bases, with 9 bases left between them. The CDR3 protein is CASSSSGYEQFF. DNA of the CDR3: TGTGCCAGCAGCTCTTCGGGATATGAGCAGTTCTTC.

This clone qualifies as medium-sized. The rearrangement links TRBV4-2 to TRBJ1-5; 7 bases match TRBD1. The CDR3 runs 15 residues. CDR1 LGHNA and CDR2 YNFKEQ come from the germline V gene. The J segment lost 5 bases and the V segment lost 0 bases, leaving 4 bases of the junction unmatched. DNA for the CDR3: TGTGCCAGCAGCCAAGATGAGGGGGCTCATCAGCCCCAGCATTTT. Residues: CASSQDEGAHQPQHF.

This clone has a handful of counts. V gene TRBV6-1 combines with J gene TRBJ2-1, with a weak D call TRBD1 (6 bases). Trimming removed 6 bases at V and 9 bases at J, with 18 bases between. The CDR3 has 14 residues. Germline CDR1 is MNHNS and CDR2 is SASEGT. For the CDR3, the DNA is TGTGCCAGCAGAAGGACAGTGGCCAGCTCTGAGCAGTTCTTC. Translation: CASRRTVASSEQFF.

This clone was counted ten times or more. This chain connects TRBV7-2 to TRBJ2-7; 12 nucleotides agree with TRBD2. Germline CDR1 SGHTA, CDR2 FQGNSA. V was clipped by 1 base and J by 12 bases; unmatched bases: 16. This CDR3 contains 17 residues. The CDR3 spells CASSLVRSGLAGQSPYF. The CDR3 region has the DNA TGTGCCAGCAGCTTAGTACGGAGCGGACTAGCGGGACAAAGCCCGTACTTC.

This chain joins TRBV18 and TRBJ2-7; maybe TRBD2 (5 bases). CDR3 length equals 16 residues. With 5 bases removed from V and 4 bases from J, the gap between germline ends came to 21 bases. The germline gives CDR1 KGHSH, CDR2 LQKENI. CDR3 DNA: TGTGCCAGCTCAACAAACCTAGTGGGGAGTTCTTACGAGCAGTACTTC. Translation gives CASSTNLVGSSYEQYF.

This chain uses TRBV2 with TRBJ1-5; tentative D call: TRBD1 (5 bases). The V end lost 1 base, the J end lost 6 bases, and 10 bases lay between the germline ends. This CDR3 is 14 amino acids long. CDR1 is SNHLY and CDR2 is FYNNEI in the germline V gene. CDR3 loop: CASSEVSGSQPQHF. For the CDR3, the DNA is TGTGCCAGCAGTGAAGTTTCAGGGAGTCAGCCCCAGCATTTT.

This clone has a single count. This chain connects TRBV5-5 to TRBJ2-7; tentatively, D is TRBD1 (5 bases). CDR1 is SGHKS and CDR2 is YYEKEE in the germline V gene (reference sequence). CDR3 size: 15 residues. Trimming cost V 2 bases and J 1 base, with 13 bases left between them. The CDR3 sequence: CASSFETAYSYEQYF. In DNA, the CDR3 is TGTGCCAGCAGCTTTGAGACAGCCTATTCCTACGAGCAGTACTTC.

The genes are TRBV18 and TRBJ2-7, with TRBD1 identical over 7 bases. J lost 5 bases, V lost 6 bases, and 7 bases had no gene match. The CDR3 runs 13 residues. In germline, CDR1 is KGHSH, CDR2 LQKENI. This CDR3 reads CASSLGQEDEQYF. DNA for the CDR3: TGTGCCAGCTCCCTAGGACAGGAAGACGAGCAGTACTTC.

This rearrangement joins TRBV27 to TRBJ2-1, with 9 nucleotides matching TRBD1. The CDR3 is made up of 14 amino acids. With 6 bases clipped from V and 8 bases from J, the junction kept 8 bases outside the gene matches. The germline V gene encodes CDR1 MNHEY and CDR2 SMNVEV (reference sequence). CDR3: CASRGTGRRDEQFF. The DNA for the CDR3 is TGTGCCAGCAGAGGGACAGGGAGGAGGGATGAGCAGTTCTTC.